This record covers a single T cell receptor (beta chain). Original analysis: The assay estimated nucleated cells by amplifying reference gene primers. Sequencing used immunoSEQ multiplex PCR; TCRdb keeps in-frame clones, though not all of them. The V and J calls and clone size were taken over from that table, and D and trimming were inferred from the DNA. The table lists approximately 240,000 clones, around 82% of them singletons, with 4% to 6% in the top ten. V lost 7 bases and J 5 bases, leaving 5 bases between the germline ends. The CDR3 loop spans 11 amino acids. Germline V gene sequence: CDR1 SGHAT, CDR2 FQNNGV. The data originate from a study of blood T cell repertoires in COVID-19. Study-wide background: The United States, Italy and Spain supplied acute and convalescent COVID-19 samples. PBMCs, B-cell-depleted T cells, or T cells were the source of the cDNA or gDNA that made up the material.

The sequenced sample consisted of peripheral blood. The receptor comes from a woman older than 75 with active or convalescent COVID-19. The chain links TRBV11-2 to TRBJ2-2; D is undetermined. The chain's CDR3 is CASIRTGELFF. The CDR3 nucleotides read TGTGCCAGCATCCGTACCGGGGAGCTGTTTTTT.